This TCR beta chain comes out of a study of T cells in Graves' hyperthyroidism and ophthalmopathy. Study details: Peripheral blood samples were taken at initial diagnosis, prior to any treatment.

The source material, RNA transcripts, was used to amplify TCR beta CDR3 regions. HTBI primers were used for first-round RT-PCR of the TCR CDR3. TCRdb recomputed calls from the multiplex PCR reads with MiXCR, one row per CDR3 protein. The sample yields 400,000 to 600,000 distinct CDR3 sequences, about 20% seen once. V lost 2 bases and J 7 bases, leaving 13 bases between the germline ends. There are 13 residues in the CDR3. Germline CDR1 is SGHDT and CDR2 is YYEEEE. General study findings and limits: The model made its ophthalmopathy prediction, and onset followed a median around six months later.

It was considered stable Graves' hyperthyroidism when ophthalmopathy did not progress within 18 months. Clinicians diagnosed patients from clinical symptoms, serum thyroxine and TRAb, thyroid ultrasound and orbital computed tomography. This clonotype was detected only a few times. The antigen remains undetermined. The chain employs TRBV5-6 and TRBJ2-7, with D possibly matching TRBD2 (7 bases). The receptor was derived from a man younger than 35 with Graves' hyperthyroidism. The sample comprised blood. CDR3 sequence: CASSFFGGREQYF. CDR3 nucleotides: TGTGCCAGCAGCTTCTTCGGGGGGCGTGAGCAGTACTTC.